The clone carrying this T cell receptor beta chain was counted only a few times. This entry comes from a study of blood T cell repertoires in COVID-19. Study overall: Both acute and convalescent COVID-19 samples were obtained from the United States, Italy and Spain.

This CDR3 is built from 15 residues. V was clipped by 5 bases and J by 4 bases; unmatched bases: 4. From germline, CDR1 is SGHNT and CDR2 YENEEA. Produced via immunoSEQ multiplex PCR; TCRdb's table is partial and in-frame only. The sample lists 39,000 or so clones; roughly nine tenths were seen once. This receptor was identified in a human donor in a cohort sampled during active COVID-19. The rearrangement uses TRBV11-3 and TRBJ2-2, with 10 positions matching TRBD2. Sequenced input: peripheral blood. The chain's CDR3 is CASSVPSGGTGELFF. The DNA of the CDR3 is TGTGCCAGCAGCGTACCTAGCGGGGGCACCGGGGAGCTGTTTTTT.